This T cell receptor beta chain was obtained from a study of cytomegalovirus exposure and HLA in healthy donors. Looking at the study overall: Earlier results showed 117 million unique TCR beta sequences derived from roughly 190 million T cells. The Caucasian-associated ancestry cluster held over 80% of 350 to 450 genotyped donors.

V lost 6 bases and J lost 6, with 18 bases in between. There are 15 residues in the CDR3. CDR1 is MNHEY, CDR2 SMNVEV, per germline (reference sequence). A multiplex PCR was run with 60 Vbeta primers and 13 Jbeta primers. Method: immunoSEQ multiplex PCR; TCRdb's copy keeps in-frame clones and lacks some. The table lists about 120,000 clones, approximately 80% of them singletons. The receptor was isolated from a human donor in good health. Sequenced sample: PBMCs. The chain is built from TRBV27 and TRBJ2-1; D possibly corresponds to TRBD2 (6 bases). CDR3 loop: CASSQGTPRANEQFF. The CDR3 region has the DNA TGTGCCAGCAGCCAAGGGACTCCTCGAGCCAATGAGCAGTTCTTC.